This T cell receptor beta chain was sequenced during a study of CD8 T cells in Susac syndrome (dated by TCRdb to 2018 to 2020). Study-wide context: Repertoire sequencing was used to test whether CD8+ T cell activation and differentiation in Susac syndrome was antigen driven. CD8+ T cell repertoire clonality was compared between some 12 healthy donors, some 14 Susac syndrome patients and 15 multiple sclerosis patients.

High-throughput TCR beta sequencing profiled peripheral blood CD8+ and CD4+ T cells from healthy donors, Susac syndrome patients and multiple sclerosis patients. The multiple sclerosis controls were treatment-naive patients who had stable or active relapsing-remitting disease and met the revised McDonald criteria. Bulk CD8+ and CD4+ T cells were purified magnetically by negative isolation, whereas CD8+ TEMRA cells were enriched by FACS. Blood was collected in EDTA tubes and processed within 24 hours, with PBMCs isolated through density gradient centrifugation. PBMCs intended for TCR sequencing were cryopreserved in liquid nitrogen and were subsequently thawed in a 37 degrees C water bath. A purity of at least 90% was achieved for sorted or isolated CD4+, CD8+ and CD8+ TEMRA cells. RNA was extracted with the RNeasy kit and 0.5 to 1 ug was reverse transcribed using random hexamers. The immunoSEQ multiplex PCR assay, which covers 54 Vbeta and 13 Jbeta segments, was used to amplify TCR beta CDR3 regions. PCR amplification bias was corrected using a synthetic template baseline for primer optimization and computational correction. The authors processed their data as follows. Reads were annotated to V, D and J genes per IMGT and analyzed with immunoSEQ Analyzer, keeping only productive sequences. Clonality was calculated as one minus the Shannon entropy normalized by log2 of the number of productive unique sequences. For each patient and control, public and private clones were evaluated among the 100 most prevalent clones. Susac-specific clones were defined as absent from healthy and MS cohorts, around 1,000 published viral clones and other ImmuneACCESS disease sequences. The raw public reads went through TCRdb reprocessing: fastp at Q25, MiXCR clone calling, in-frame beta chains kept. Rows with a matching CDR3 protein are joined into one entry that keeps the most common DNA and genes. For this entry, the V and J calls and clone size follow TCRdb and not the study's own pipeline. The sample includes almost 450,000 distinct CDR3 sequences, with 75% to 90% observed a single time. The top ten clones comprise about 0.12% of the sample.

About this clonotype itself: Its antigen is still unknown. No much larger clonotype is one base removed from it; base qualities were not supplied.

What the research found in general, with its limitations: The TCR sequencing and HLA analysis was acknowledged to have included a relatively small number of individuals.

The CDR3 numbers 13 residues from cysteine through phenylalanine. Here the CDR3 DNA is all that survives: 39 bases in frame from base 1. The V end loses 0 bases and the J end loses 4 bases, and a stretch of 5 bases separates them. CDR1 and CDR2, looked up from the germline V gene (reference sequence), are MNHEY and SMNVEV. Input material: CD8+ T cells from PBMCs. The chain links TRBV27 with TRBJ2-3, with the D gene call left open. The clonotype comes from a human donor with multiple sclerosis. Here is the DNA: TGTGCCAGCAGTTTATCGAATGCAGATACGCAGTATTTT. This yields the protein CASSLSNADTQYF.